The 32 T cell receptor beta chains below come from one sample, sequenced in a study of graft-versus-host responses after intestinal transplantation (dated by TCRdb to the early 2020s). The time point label corresponds to: cells obtained before transplantation from donor or recipient. The library was made by the immunoSEQ multiplex PCR assay. Entries here come from immuneACCESS through TCRdb and include only in-frame sequences with V and J called. Some clones fail to appear in such tables; in the studies checked, an unresolved V gene covers under half of the shortfall, and the cause of the remainder is unknown. In this sample the table shows about 96,000 clones, approximately 90% of which occur a single time. Around 0.15% of the sample comes from the top ten. The antigens these receptors bind are not known. The sample was unstimulated CD4+ T cells sorted from spleen or lymph node cells, taken before intestinal transplant. The receptor source for this set is a human donor who received an intestinal transplant.

The gene calls are TRBV23-1 and TRBJ2-1; TRBD2 agrees at 10 bases. TRBV23-1 is identified as an open reading frame with a role that is uncertain. J gave up 5 bases and V 1 base, and 14 bases lay outside the gene matches. This CDR3 spans 19 amino acids. For the CDR3, the DNA is TGCGCCAGCAGTCAATATCCAAGGACTAGCGGACTCCTTAACAATGAGCAGTTCTTC. Translated, it gives CASSQYPRTSGLLNNEQFF.

The gene calls are TRBV18 and TRBJ1-2; D gene ambiguous. From germline, CDR1 is KGHSH and CDR2 LQKENI. V was shortened by 2 bases and J by 2 bases, with 6 bases between the two germline ends. The CDR3 length is 13 residues. The CDR3 here is CASSPSGNYGYTF. The DNA of the CDR3 is TGTGCCAGCTCACCATCAGGAAACTATGGCTACACCTTC.

J is TRBJ2-1 and V is TRBV29-1; D is possibly TRBD1 (6 bases). CDR3 length: 14 amino acids. Germline V gives CDR1 SQVTM, CDR2 ANQGSEA. V was trimmed by 5 bases and J by 0 bases, leaving 11 bases between them. The DNA for the CDR3 is TGCAGCGTTTCCAGGGGTGTCTCCTACAATGAGCAGTTCTTC. Encoded protein: CSVSRGVSYNEQFF.

The rearrangement joins TRBV2 to TRBJ2-7; no clear D gene. This CDR3 has 16 residues. V lost 4 bases to trimming and J lost 2 bases, with 18 bases between them. The germline CDR1 and CDR2 sequences are SNHLY and FYNNEI. CDR3 nucleotides: TGTGCCAGCAGTGTAGATGCTGGTCGGGTGCCCTACGAGCAGTACTTC. Protein product: CASSVDAGRVPYEQYF.

CDR3 DNA sequence: TGCGCCAGCAGCTTGCTTGCTACGGATGCAGGTGCTGAAGCTTTCTTT. It encodes CASSLLATDAGAEAFF. The chain carries TRBV5-1 and TRBJ1-1; no definite D call. CDR1 and CDR2 from the germline V gene are SGHRS and YFSETQ. V dropped 1 base and J dropped 6 bases, with 19 bases sitting between them. The CDR3 sequence is 16 residues long.

This CDR3 reads CASSPVEAETQYF. The CDR3 bases are TGTGCCAGCAGCCCCGTTGAGGCTGAGACCCAGTACTTC. This rearrangement joins TRBV6-5 to TRBJ2-5; D not certain. V was pared by 6 bases and J by 5 bases, with 13 bases between. This CDR3 has 13 residues. Germline CDR1 reads MNHEY; CDR2 reads SVGAGI.

The chain links TRBV21-1 to TRBJ1-2. TRBV21-1 is an annotated pseudogene. This CDR3 has 16 amino acids. CDR3 amino acids: CASSKGGRLASYGYTF. DNA of the CDR3: TGTGCCAGCAGCAAAGGAGGTCGTCTTGCCTCCTATGGCTACACCTTC.

The gene calls are TRBV28 and TRBJ1-5, with 9 nucleotides matching TRBD1. The CDR3 has 16 residues. V gave up 7 bases and J gave up 7 bases; unmatched junction bases: 14. Germline values: CDR1 MDHEN, CDR2 SYDVKM. In DNA, the CDR3 is TGTGCCAGCACTTGGCCGGCGGGACAGGGTAACCAGCCCCAGCATTTT. Amino acid sequence: CASTWPAGQGNQPQHF.

The V and J genes are TRBV13 and TRBJ2-7; weak D call: TRBD2 (5 bases). V was cut by 5 bases and J by 6 bases, with 11 bases left in between. This CDR3 has 12 amino acids. Germline V gives CDR1 PRHDT, CDR2 FYEKMQ (reference sequence). The CDR3 DNA follows: TGTGCCAGCAGCCCCTTCCGGGGCGAGCAGTACTTC. Protein product: CASSPFRGEQYF. Full variable domain (outside the CDR3, taken from reference TRBV13 and TRBJ2-7): AAGVIQSPRHLIKEKRETATLKCYPIPRHDTVYWYQQGPGQDPQFLISFYEKMQSDKGSIPDRFSAQQFSDYHSELNMSSLELGDSALYFCASSPFRGEQYFGPGTRLTVT.

This chain joins TRBV27 and TRBJ2-1, with 9 nucleotides matching TRBD2. Trimming at V came to 5 bases and at J to 1 base, leaving 9 bases not matched to a gene. CDR1 and CDR2 (germline): MNHEY, SMNVEV (reference sequence). The CDR3 length is 17 residues. This CDR3 is CASSASRRGGSYNEQFF. The DNA for the CDR3 is TGTGCCAGCAGTGCCTCTCGGCGGGGGGGATCCTACAATGAGCAGTTCTTC.

The rearrangement uses TRBV6-4 and TRBJ1-2; unclear D gene. V gave up 6 bases and J gave up 7 bases, with 12 bases separating them. Germline values: CDR1 MRHNA, CDR2 SNTAGT. CDR3 length equals 12 residues. CDR3 region: CASSDPPGGYTF. DNA of the CDR3: TGTGCCAGCAGCGACCCCCCGGGTGGCTACACCTTC.

CDR3 sequence reads: CASGTSGIRSSYEQYF. CDR3 coding DNA: TGTGCCAGTGGGACTAGCGGGATACGGAGCTCCTACGAGCAGTACTTC. V and J are TRBV19 and TRBJ2-7; the match to TRBD2 covers 13 bases. V lost 8 bases to trimming and J lost 0 bases; unmatched junction nucleotides: 7. The germline V gene encodes CDR1 LNHDA and CDR2 SQIVND (reference sequence). This CDR3 is built from 16 residues.

CDR3 in amino acids: CASSNPGTGGWRSYNEQFF. The CDR3 DNA follows: TGCGCCAGCAGCAATCCCGGGACAGGGGGATGGCGATCCTACAATGAGCAGTTCTTC. The gene calls are TRBV5-1 and TRBJ2-1, with 11 bases lining up with TRBD1. V lost 4 bases and J lost 1; bases outside the gene matches: 13. This CDR3 is 19 amino acids long. Germline V gene lookup returns CDR1 SGHRS and CDR2 YFSETQ. Combining the CDR3 with reference TRBV5-1 and TRBJ2-1 gives the whole variable domain KAGVTQTPRYLIKTRGQQVTLSCSPISGHRSVSWYQQTPGQGLQFLFEYFSETQRNKGNFPGRFSGRQFSNSRSEMNVSTLELGDSALYLCASSNPGTGGWRSYNEQFFGPGTRLTVL.

The chain recombines TRBV6-1 with TRBJ2-5; the match to TRBD1 covers 10 bases. Near its end, the DNA agrees better with TRBJ2-7, so the J call may be wrong. The germline V gene encodes CDR1 MNHNS and CDR2 SASEGT. This CDR3 contains 16 residues. The CDR3 spells CASSGDRGKASYEQYF. DNA of the CDR3: TGTGCCAGCAGTGGGGACAGGGGTAAAGCTTCCTACGAGCAGTACTTC.

The chain combines TRBV27 with TRBJ2-7; 9 bases are a match to TRBD1. Unmatched junction bases numbered 11, after V lost 4 bases and J lost 7 bases. The CDR3 sequence is 15 residues long. CDR1 is MNHEY and CDR2 is SMNVEV in the germline V gene (reference sequence). The CDR3, as DNA: TGTGCCAGCAGTTCCCAACAGGGGGCGATGGGGGAGCAGTACTTC. This codes for CASSSQQGAMGEQYF.

The chain employs TRBV9 and TRBJ2-2; D possibly corresponds to TRBD2 (6 bases). The V gene's germline CDR1 is SGDLS and CDR2 YYNGEE. Trimming took 0 bases from V and 6 from J, leaving 15 bases between them. CDR3 size: 16 residues. The CDR3 bases are TGTGCCAGCAGCGTAGAGAGGAGACTAGAGGCCGGGGAGCTGTTTTTT. Translating it yields CASSVERRLEAGELFF. Complete variable domain (other parts from reference TRBV9 and TRBJ2-2): DSGVTQTPKHLITATGQRVTLRCSPRSGDLSVYWYQQSLDQGLQFLIQYYNGEERAKGNILERFSAQQFPDLHSELNLSSLELGDSALYFCASSVERRLEAGELFFGEGSRLTVL.

This chain connects TRBV6-5 to TRBJ1-1; D perhaps matches TRBD1 (6 bases). V lost 2 bases, J lost 0 bases, and 7 bases lay in between. The germline V gene encodes CDR1 MNHEY and CDR2 SVGAGI. This CDR3 has 14 amino acids. The CDR3 DNA reads TGTGCCAGCAGTTACCGGACAGTGAACACTGAAGCTTTCTTT. Its translation: CASSYRTVNTEAFF.

The chain uses TRBV6-5 and TRBJ2-7; 7 bases fit TRBD1. V lost 5 bases, J lost 3 bases, and 4 bases stayed unmatched. The germline V gene has CDR1 MNHEY and CDR2 SVGAGI. This CDR3 has 13 amino acids. CDR3 bases: TGTGCCAGCAGTCCCAGACAGGGCTACGAGCAGTACTTC. Encoded protein: CASSPRQGYEQYF.

The genes are TRBV7-2 and TRBJ1-6; no reliable D call. V gave up 5 bases and J gave up 9 bases, with 8 bases separating them. Germline V CDR1 and CDR2: SGHTA, FQGNSA. The CDR3 runs to 12 residues. This chain's CDR3 is CASSPGISPLHF. The DNA of the CDR3 is TGTGCCAGCAGCCCGGGAATTTCACCCCTCCACTTT.

This chain joins TRBV7-9 and TRBJ1-4, with 9 nucleotides matching TRBD1. V trimming: 5 bases; J trimming: 3 bases; junction bases outside the gene matches: 1. Germline CDR1 SEHNR, CDR2 FQNEAQ (reference sequence). The CDR3 is 14 residues long. In nucleotides, the CDR3 is TGTGCCAGCAGCCGGGACAGGGCTAATGAAAAACTGTTTTTT. Translated, it gives CASSRDRANEKLFF.

This clone appeared a few times. The gene calls are TRBV7-9 and TRBJ1-4; 9 positions agree with TRBD1. The V segment lost 5 bases and the J segment 5 bases; nucleotides outside the gene matches: 3. This CDR3 region has 14 residues. CDR1 is SEHNR, CDR2 FQNEAQ, per germline (reference sequence). This CDR3 reads CASSEGQGNEKLFF. CDR3 bases: TGTGCCAGCAGCGAGGGACAGGGCAATGAAAAACTGTTTTTT. The full variable domain, completed using reference TRBV7-9 and TRBJ1-4, is DTGVSQNPRHKITKRGQNVTFRCDPISEHNRLYWYRQTLGQGPEFLTYFQNEAQLEKSRLLSDRFSAERPKGSFSTLEIQRTEQGDSAMYLCASSEGQGNEKLFFGSGTQLSVL.

The chain has TRBV5-1 and TRBJ2-7; TRBD2 aligns across 8 bases. The junction had 7 bases not matched to a gene; V was cut back by 5 bases and J by 0 bases. Germline-derived CDR1 and CDR2 are SGHRS and YFSETQ. The CDR3 sequence is 15 residues long. DNA for the CDR3: TGCGCCAGCAGGGCCAATCTAGCGGGCTCCTACGAGCAGTACTTC. This sequence encodes CASRANLAGSYEQYF.

The rearrangement uses TRBV18 and TRBJ1-2, with D possibly being TRBD1 (6 bases). The CDR3 loop spans 15 amino acids. The germline CDR1 and CDR2 sequences are KGHSH and LQKENI. The V gene lost 2 bases and the J gene lost 3 bases, with 13 bases spanning the gap. This chain's CDR3 is CASSPTLQGDYGYTF. The DNA of the CDR3 is TGTGCCAGCTCACCAACTTTACAGGGTGACTATGGCTACACCTTC.

CDR3 bases: TGTGCCACCAGCAGAGATTTGGGGACAGGGGGCTACGAGCAGTACTTC. Its translation: CATSRDLGTGGYEQYF. The V gene is TRBV15, the J gene TRBJ2-7, with TRBD1 matching 11 bases. V was clipped by 0 bases and J by 3 bases; unmatched bases: 4. The CDR3 is made up of 16 amino acids. CDR1 LNHNV and CDR2 YYDKDF come from the germline V gene (reference sequence).

The chain has TRBV28 and TRBJ2-5; 8 nucleotides line up with TRBD2. The CDR3 covers 16 residues. Germline CDR1 reads MDHEN; CDR2 reads SYDVKM. Germline trimming cut 5 bases from V and 1 base from J; bases unmatched to any gene: 9. CDR3 sequence reads: CASSQPSGSGQETQYF. The CDR3 nucleotides are TGTGCCAGCAGTCAACCCAGCGGGAGCGGCCAAGAGACCCAGTACTTC. The complete variable domain, with remaining parts taken from reference TRBV28 and TRBJ2-5, reads DVKVTQSSRYLVKRTGEKVFLECVQDMDHENMFWYRQDPGLGLRLIYFSYDVKMKEKGDIPEGYSVSREKKERFSLILESASTNQTSMYLCASSQPSGSGQETQYFGPGTRLLVL.

The chain is built from TRBV5-6 and TRBJ2-5; D not resolved. The V gene's germline CDR1 is SGHDT and CDR2 YYEEEE. The CDR3 consists of 12 residues. Trimming removed 4 bases from V and 2 bases from J, with 6 bases in between. This CDR3 is CASSLPQETQYF. The CDR3 coding sequence is TGTGCCAGCAGCCTCCCTCAAGAGACCCAGTACTTC.

J is TRBJ2-3 and V is TRBV28; 9 bases are a match to TRBD1. The CDR3 totals 14 residues. Unmatched junction bases numbered 3, after V lost 6 bases and J lost 2 bases. Looked up from germline, CDR1 is MDHEN and CDR2 is SYDVKM. CDR3 protein: CASSRDRVTDTQYF. Here the CDR3 DNA reads TGTGCCAGCAGCCGGGACAGGGTCACAGATACGCAGTATTTT.

The gene calls are TRBV4-2 and TRBJ2-5; tentatively, D is TRBD2 (5 bases). Germline values: CDR1 LGHNA, CDR2 YNFKEQ. Trimming took off 0 bases at V and 5 bases at J, with 13 bases between the two ends. There are 15 residues in the CDR3. CDR3 sequence: CASSQELGRAETQYF. The CDR3 DNA is TGTGCCAGCAGCCAAGAACTAGGTCGCGCCGAGACCCAGTACTTC.

Regarding this clone: The junction shows a germline mismatch at one end, possibly a read error. CDR3 protein: CASSPAAAKTGELFF. CDR3 DNA sequence: TGTGCCAGCAGTCCGGCAGCGGCGAAAACCGGGGAGCTGTTTTTT. The chain combines TRBV5-6 with TRBJ2-2; a weak D match, TRBD2 (5 bases). This CDR3 contains 15 residues. Germline-derived CDR1 and CDR2 are SGHDT and YYEEEE.

This rearrangement joins TRBV7-6 to TRBJ1-3; D remains ambiguous. V lost 5 bases, J lost 4 bases, and 12 bases lay in between. The CDR3 runs 14 residues. Germline CDR1 is SGHVS and CDR2 is FNYEAQ. DNA of the CDR3: TGTGCCAGCAGCCTACCGGGAGACGGAAACACCATATATTTT. This sequence encodes CASSLPGDGNTIYF.

V usage is TRBV19 and J usage is TRBJ1-5, with 9 bases identical to TRBD1. The trim removed 4 bases at V and 5 bases at J, leaving 6 bases unmatched. This CDR3 comprises 15 residues. The germline V gene has CDR1 LNHDA and CDR2 SQIVND (reference sequence). The CDR3 sequence is CASSTRQGEYQPQHF. CDR3 nucleotide sequence: TGTGCCAGTAGTACCCGACAGGGGGAGTATCAGCCCCAGCATTTT.

This chain uses TRBV19 with TRBJ2-7; 7 positions agree with TRBD2. In germline, CDR1 is LNHDA, CDR2 SQIVND (reference sequence). This CDR3 has 13 residues. Unmatched junction bases numbered 7, after V lost 8 bases and J lost 3 bases. The CDR3 coding sequence is TGTGCCAGTCGCGCGGGAGTGGGCTACGAGCAGTACTTC. As protein: CASRAGVGYEQYF.